These 27 T cell receptor beta chains came from one sample sequenced in a study of shared clonotypes between healthy human individuals (dated by TCRdb to 2020 to 2022). Libraries were prepared through the immunoSEQ multiplex PCR assay. What TCRdb holds here is the immuneACCESS table cut down to in-frame rearrangements. Part of the clones is not present; checked against another copy, under half of the missing clones reflect an unresolved V gene, and the others are unexplained. The sample table holds 2,100,000 or so clones, of which 90% to 96% were seen once. In total, the top ten clones hold less than 0.15% of the sample. The sequencing sample was made of naive CD4+ T cells sorted from blood. The cell subset or site label corresponds to: CD45RA+ positively selected. The receptor set was obtained from a man between 18 and 29 years old in good health.

The chain recombines TRBV5-4 with TRBJ2-3, with 10 bases that match TRBD2. V trimming: 3 bases; J trimming: 4 bases; junction bases outside the gene matches: 8. This CDR3 has 16 amino acids. Germline V gene data show CDR1 as SGHNT and CDR2 as YYREEE (reference sequence). Here the CDR3 reads CASSSGGTSAADTQYF. CDR3 sequence (DNA): TGTGCCAGCAGCTCGGGGGGGACTAGCGCGGCAGATACGCAGTATTTT.

The gene calls are TRBV28 and TRBJ1-2, with 7 bases matching TRBD1. The germline CDR1 and CDR2 sequences are MDHEN and SYDVKM. This CDR3 has 15 amino acids. The J segment lost 2 bases and the V segment lost 7 bases, leaving 10 bases of the junction unmatched. The CDR3 protein is CASMGSGTANYGYTF. The CDR3 nucleotides read TGTGCCAGCATGGGATCCGGGACAGCCAACTATGGCTACACCTTC.

The chain couples TRBV6-5 to TRBJ2-5, with D perhaps TRBD1 (5 bases). Germline V CDR1 and CDR2: MNHEY, SVGAGI. V lost 7 bases to trimming and J lost 5 bases, with 14 bases between them. The CDR3 loop spans 13 amino acids. CDR3 in DNA: TGTGCCAGCACTAGGGGTTTACTGGAGACCCAGTACTTC. Translated, it gives CASTRGLLETQYF.

With regard to this clone: At the DNA level, this CDR3 is encoded by other sequences in the same sample as well. V is TRBV15 and J is TRBJ1-3; TRBD1 might be the D (5 bases). Trimming took off 0 bases at V and 0 bases at J, with 6 bases between the two ends. The CDR3 consists of 15 residues. Germline V gene data show CDR1 as LNHNV and CDR2 as YYDKDF (reference sequence). This CDR3 reads CATSRDQGSGNTIYF. CDR3 sequence (DNA): TGTGCCACCAGCAGAGACCAGGGCTCTGGAAACACCATATATTTT. Filled out from reference TRBV15 and TRBJ1-3, the complete variable domain reads DAMVIQNPRYQVTQFGKPVTLSCSQTLNHNVMYWYQQKSSQAPKLLFHYYDKDFNNEADTPDNFQSRRPNTSFCFLDIRSPGLGDTAMYLCATSRDQGSGNTIYFGEGSWLTVV.

This chain uses TRBV10-3 with TRBJ2-7; 7 nucleotides line up with TRBD1. There are 15 residues in the CDR3. The J segment lost 3 bases and the V segment lost 2 bases, leaving 7 bases of the junction unmatched. CDR1 and CDR2 (germline): ENHRY, SYGVKD. The CDR3 DNA is TGTGCCATCAGTGAGGGCGACAGGGACCTCTACGAGCAGTACTTC. Amino acids: CAISEGDRDLYEQYF.

The chain joins TRBV14 to TRBJ1-2; 8 bases are shared with TRBD1. Per germline, CDR1 SGHDN and CDR2 FVKESK. The CDR3 length is 13 residues. J was trimmed by 8 bases and V by 0 bases; bases with no gene match: 2. Written as DNA, the CDR3 is TGTGCCAGCAGCCAAGATGACAGGGGCGGCTACACCTTC. Translating it yields CASSQDDRGGYTF.

This chain joins TRBV6-5 and TRBJ1-3; D is unresolved. The germline CDR1 and CDR2 sequences are MNHEY and SVGAGI. Trimming took 2 bases from V and 3 from J, leaving 11 bases between them. CDR3 length: 15 amino acids. Here the CDR3 reads CASSYGDQVGNTIYF. The DNA of the CDR3 is TGTGCCAGCAGTTACGGGGATCAGGTTGGAAACACCATATATTTT.

The chain recombines TRBV14 with TRBJ2-5; D is possibly TRBD1 (5 bases). The V end was cut by 0 bases, the J end by 4 bases, with 12 bases between. The CDR3 runs to 15 residues. Germline V gene data show CDR1 as SGHDN and CDR2 as FVKESK. The CDR3 DNA sequence: TGTGCCAGCAGCCAAGAATTTGTGGGGCGAGAGACCCAGTACTTC. Protein sequence: CASSQEFVGRETQYF.

The chain combines TRBV11-3 with TRBJ2-1, with 10 bases that match TRBD2. CDR1 SGHNT and CDR2 YENEEA come from the germline V gene. CDR3 length equals 14 residues. The V segment lost 5 bases and the J segment 9 bases; nucleotides outside the gene matches: 7. In DNA form, the CDR3 reads TGTGCCAGCAGCCAGCGGGGGGGCCGGAGTGAGCAGTTCTTC. As protein: CASSQRGGRSEQFF.

The DNA for the CDR3 is TGTGCCAGTAGTATCCCCGGGGGGGACAGGACCAATCAGCCCCAGCATTTT. Translation gives CASSIPGGDRTNQPQHF. V and J are TRBV19 and TRBJ1-5, with TRBD1 matching 8 bases. Germline V gene data show CDR1 as LNHDA and CDR2 as SQIVND (reference sequence). The CDR3 runs 17 residues. V gave up 3 bases and J gave up 3 bases; unmatched junction bases: 10.

V is TRBV6-5 and J is TRBJ1-5; no clear D. Between the trimmed V and J ends, which lost 5 bases and 0 bases, there was a span of 8 bases. The germline V gene has CDR1 MNHEY and CDR2 SVGAGI. This CDR3 is built from 14 residues. In DNA form, the CDR3 reads TGTGCCAGCAGTCCCGGGAATAGCAATCAGCCCCAGCATTTT. This sequence encodes CASSPGNSNQPQHF.

This clone showed up just once. The chain carries TRBV19 and TRBJ2-2; the match to TRBD1 covers 9 bases. The germline V gene has CDR1 LNHDA and CDR2 SQIVND (reference sequence). J lost 6 bases, V lost 6 bases, and 5 bases had no gene match. The CDR3 consists of 14 residues. The CDR3 is CASSLTGGAGELFF. The CDR3 DNA reads as TGTGCCAGTAGCTTGACAGGGGGGGCCGGGGAGCTGTTTTTT.

The chain joins TRBV6-5 to TRBJ1-1, with 10 positions matching TRBD1. The CDR3 extends over 15 amino acids. The trim removed 4 bases at V and 11 bases at J, leaving 13 bases unmatched. CDR1 is MNHEY, CDR2 SVGAGI, per germline. Written as DNA, the CDR3 is TGTGCCAGCAGTTCCCCGGGACAGGGGATCGTTGTGGCTTTCTTT. It specifies CASSSPGQGIVVAFF.

This clone was counted a few times. The chain joins TRBV7-9 to TRBJ1-2; D may be TRBD1 (6 bases). Trimming stripped 5 bases from V and 0 bases from J, with 10 bases between. CDR1 and CDR2 (germline): SEHNR, FQNEAQ (reference sequence). The CDR3 runs 14 residues. The CDR3 nucleotides are TGTGCCAGCAGCCCGGACAGCACTAACTATGGCTACACCTTC. It specifies CASSPDSTNYGYTF.

The chain carries TRBV6-4 and TRBJ2-1; possibly TRBD1 or TRBD2 for D (5 bases each). Trimming stripped 10 bases from V and 0 bases from J, with 16 bases between. This CDR3 is built from 15 residues. Germline CDR1 and CDR2: MRHNA and SNTAGT. Written as DNA, the CDR3 is TGTGCCACCGCATCGGGACCCAGCTCCTACAATGAGCAGTTCTTC. Translated: CATASGPSSYNEQFF.

This chain joins TRBV6-1 and TRBJ2-7, with 8 bases identical to TRBD1. Germline trimming cut 3 bases from V and 3 bases from J; bases unmatched to any gene: 10. Germline lookup yields CDR1 MNHNS and CDR2 SASEGT. The CDR3 has 16 residues. This CDR3 reads CASSEGRGQVFYEQYF. The CDR3 DNA reads as TGTGCCAGCAGTGAGGGTCGGGGACAGGTCTTCTACGAGCAGTACTTC.

This chain connects TRBV18 to TRBJ1-6; D is uncertain. With 5 bases removed from V and 5 bases from J, the gap between germline ends came to 13 bases. The CDR3 sequence is 15 residues long. In germline, CDR1 is KGHSH, CDR2 LQKENI. The CDR3 coding sequence is TGTGCCAGCTCATTTCGGACGGAGAATAATTCACCCCTCCACTTT. Amino acid sequence: CASSFRTENNSPLHF.

This clone has a handful of counts. The V gene is TRBV9, the J gene TRBJ1-3, with D unclear. V lost 5 bases and J 2 bases, leaving 8 bases between the germline ends. CDR3 size: 13 residues. The germline gives CDR1 SGDLS, CDR2 YYNGEE. CDR3 nucleotides: TGTGCCAGCAGGGCGGAGGCTGGAAACACCATATATTTT. Translating it yields CASRAEAGNTIYF.

The chain has TRBV2 and TRBJ2-2; unclear D gene. CDR3 size: 13 residues. Trimming removed 4 bases from V and 6 bases from J, with 9 bases in between. Germline V gene sequence: CDR1 SNHLY, CDR2 FYNNEI. CDR3 amino acids: CASSVVAAGELFF. CDR3 nucleotides: TGTGCCAGCAGTGTAGTGGCAGCCGGGGAGCTGTTTTTT.

The rearrangement joins TRBV2 to TRBJ2-2, with D possibly being TRBD1 or TRBD2 (6 bases each). Germline loops: CDR1 SNHLY, CDR2 FYNNEI. This CDR3 is built from 15 residues. Trimming cost V 5 bases and J 4 bases, with 14 bases left between them. The CDR3 bases are TGTGCCAGCAGTACCGAGGGGGGAGTCACCGGGGAGCTGTTTTTT. Encoded protein: CASSTEGGVTGELFF.

This clone was seen a single time. The chain is built from TRBV7-9 and TRBJ2-2; D gene unclear. Trimming cost V 0 bases and J 4 bases, with 9 bases left between them. The CDR3 runs 15 residues. Germline-derived CDR1 and CDR2 are SEHNR and FQNEAQ (reference sequence). The CDR3 bases are TGTGCCAGCAGCTTAGCTAAAGGCGGCACCGGGGAGCTGTTTTTT. This encodes CASSLAKGGTGELFF.

The chain links TRBV19 to TRBJ2-7, with D maybe TRBD1 (6 bases). CDR1 is LNHDA and CDR2 is SQIVND in the germline V gene (reference sequence). The V gene lost 5 bases and the J gene lost 7 bases, with 24 bases spanning the gap. There are 16 residues in the CDR3. Here the CDR3 reads CASSPRQASRVWEQYF. In nucleotides, the CDR3 is TGTGCCAGTAGTCCAAGACAGGCTTCAAGGGTCTGGGAGCAGTACTTC.

The rearrangement links TRBV11-1 to TRBJ2-7, with D possibly TRBD1 on 5 matching bases. The ends were cut back, 6 bases at V and 4 bases at J, with 19 bases in the middle. Germline V gene data show CDR1 as SGHAT and CDR2 as FQDESV (reference sequence). The CDR3 extends over 15 amino acids. The CDR3 region is CASSGRQPLSYEQYF. The CDR3 nucleotides are TGTGCCAGCAGTGGCCGACAGCCTCTCTCATACGAGCAGTACTTC.

The chain is built from TRBV30 and TRBJ1-1; possibly TRBD1 for D (5 bases). CDR3 size: 12 residues. V lost 7 bases and J 8 bases, leaving 17 bases between the germline ends. Germline-derived CDR1 and CDR2 are GTSNPN and SVGIG (reference sequence). This chain's CDR3 is CALDQGSGEAFF. The CDR3, as DNA: TGTGCCTTGGACCAGGGTAGTGGAGAAGCTTTCTTT.

The V call is TRBV19, the J call TRBJ2-1, with 10 bases matching TRBD2. Germline-derived CDR1 and CDR2 are LNHDA and SQIVND (reference sequence). The CDR3 has 20 amino acids. V shed 1 base, J shed 2 bases, and the junction held 14 bases outside the gene matches. CDR3 protein: CASSIAGPASGGPTYNEQFF. CDR3 bases: TGTGCCAGTAGTATAGCAGGCCCGGCTAGCGGGGGCCCAACCTACAATGAGCAGTTCTTC.

On this clone itself: Sequence at one end of the junction differs from germline and may be a read error. The chain has TRBV7-7 and TRBJ2-7; 9 nucleotides line up with TRBD1. Germline V gives CDR1 SSHAT, CDR2 FNYEAQ (reference sequence). The CDR3 covers 16 residues. CDR3 nucleotide sequence: TGTGCTAGCAGCTTAGGGGTTCCGGGACAGGGCCACGAGCAGTACTTC. Its translation: CASSLGVPGQGHEQYF.

J is TRBJ2-3 and V is TRBV6-1; tentative D call: TRBD2 (5 bases). The CDR3 is made up of 15 amino acids. Germline CDR1 and CDR2: MNHNS and SASEGT. Trimming took 3 bases from V and 2 from J, leaving 12 bases between them. CDR3 nucleotides: TGTGCCAGCAGTGAGGAGCGGCAAGTCACAGATACGCAGTATTTT. Residues: CASSEERQVTDTQYF.